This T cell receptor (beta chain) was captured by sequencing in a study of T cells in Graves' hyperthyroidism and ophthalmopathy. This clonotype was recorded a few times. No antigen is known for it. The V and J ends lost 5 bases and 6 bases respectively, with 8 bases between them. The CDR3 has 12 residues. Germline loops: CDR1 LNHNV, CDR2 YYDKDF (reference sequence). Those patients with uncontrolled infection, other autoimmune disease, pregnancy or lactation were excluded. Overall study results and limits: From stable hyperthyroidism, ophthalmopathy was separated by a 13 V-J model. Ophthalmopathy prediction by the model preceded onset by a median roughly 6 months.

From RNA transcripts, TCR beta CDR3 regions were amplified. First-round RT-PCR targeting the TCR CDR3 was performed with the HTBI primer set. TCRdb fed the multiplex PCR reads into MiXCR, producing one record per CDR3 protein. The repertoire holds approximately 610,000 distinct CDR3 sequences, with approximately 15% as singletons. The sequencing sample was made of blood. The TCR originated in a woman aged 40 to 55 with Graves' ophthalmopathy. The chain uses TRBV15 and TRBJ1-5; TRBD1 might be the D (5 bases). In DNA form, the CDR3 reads TGTGCCACCAGCTGGGGGGGTCAGCCCCAGCATTTT. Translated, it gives CATSWGGQPQHF.